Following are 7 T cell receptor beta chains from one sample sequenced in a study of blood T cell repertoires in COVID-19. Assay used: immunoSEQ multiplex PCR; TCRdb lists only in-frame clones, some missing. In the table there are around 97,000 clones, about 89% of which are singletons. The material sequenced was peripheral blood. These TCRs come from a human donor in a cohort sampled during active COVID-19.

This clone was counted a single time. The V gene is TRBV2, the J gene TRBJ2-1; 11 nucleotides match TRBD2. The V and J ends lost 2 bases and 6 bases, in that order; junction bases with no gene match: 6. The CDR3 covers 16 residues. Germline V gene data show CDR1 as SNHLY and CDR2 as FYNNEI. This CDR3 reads CASSEPRTSGSNEQFF. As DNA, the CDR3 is TGTGCCAGCAGTGAACCTCGAACTAGCGGGAGCAATGAGCAGTTCTTC. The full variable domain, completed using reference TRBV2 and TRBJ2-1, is EPEVTQTPSHQVTQMGQEVILRCVPISNHLYFYWYRQILGQKVEFLVSFYNNEISEKSEIFDDQFSVERPDGSNFTLKIRSTKLEDSAMYFCASSEPRTSGSNEQFFGPGTRLTVL.

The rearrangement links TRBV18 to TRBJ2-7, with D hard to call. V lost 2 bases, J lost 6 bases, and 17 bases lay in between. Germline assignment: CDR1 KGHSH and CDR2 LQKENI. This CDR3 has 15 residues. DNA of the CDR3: TGTGCCAGCTCACCAACACCTGGCAAGACGGGCGAGCAGTACTTC. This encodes CASSPTPGKTGEQYF.

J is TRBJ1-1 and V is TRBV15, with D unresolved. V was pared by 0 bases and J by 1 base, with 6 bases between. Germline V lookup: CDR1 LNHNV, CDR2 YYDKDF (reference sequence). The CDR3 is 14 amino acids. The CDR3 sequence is CATSREWANTEAFF. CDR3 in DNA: TGTGCCACCAGCAGAGAATGGGCGAACACTGAAGCTTTCTTT.

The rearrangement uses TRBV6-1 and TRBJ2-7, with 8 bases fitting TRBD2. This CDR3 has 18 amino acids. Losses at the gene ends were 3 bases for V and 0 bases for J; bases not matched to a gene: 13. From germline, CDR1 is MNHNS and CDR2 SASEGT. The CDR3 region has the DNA TGTGCCAGCAGTGACAACGGGCTGAGCGGGAGTTTCTCCTACGAGCAGTACTTC. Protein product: CASSDNGLSGSFSYEQYF.

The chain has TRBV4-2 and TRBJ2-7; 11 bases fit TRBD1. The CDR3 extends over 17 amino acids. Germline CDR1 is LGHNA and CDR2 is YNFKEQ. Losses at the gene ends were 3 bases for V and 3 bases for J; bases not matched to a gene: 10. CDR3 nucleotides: TGTGCCAGCAGCCAGGGACCCGCCGGGACAGGGGGCTACGAGCAGTACTTC. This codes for CASSQGPAGTGGYEQYF.

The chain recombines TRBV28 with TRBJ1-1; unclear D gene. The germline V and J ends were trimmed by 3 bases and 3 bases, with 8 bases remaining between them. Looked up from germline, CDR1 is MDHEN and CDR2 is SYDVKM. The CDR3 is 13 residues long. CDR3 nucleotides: TGTGCCAGCAGTTTCAACGCGTACACTGAAGCTTTCTTT. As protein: CASSFNAYTEAFF.

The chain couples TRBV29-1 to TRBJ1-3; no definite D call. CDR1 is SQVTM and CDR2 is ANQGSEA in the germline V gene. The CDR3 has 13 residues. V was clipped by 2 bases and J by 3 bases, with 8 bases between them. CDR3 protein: CSVESRVGNTIYF. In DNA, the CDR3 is TGCAGCGTTGAATCCCGGGTTGGAAACACCATATATTTT. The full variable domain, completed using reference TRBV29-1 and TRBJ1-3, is SAVISQKPSRDICQRGTSLTIQCQVDSQVTMMFWYRQQPGQSLTLIATANQGSEATYESGFVIDKFPISRPNLTFSTLTVSNMSPEDSSIYLCSVESRVGNTIYFGEGSWLTVV.